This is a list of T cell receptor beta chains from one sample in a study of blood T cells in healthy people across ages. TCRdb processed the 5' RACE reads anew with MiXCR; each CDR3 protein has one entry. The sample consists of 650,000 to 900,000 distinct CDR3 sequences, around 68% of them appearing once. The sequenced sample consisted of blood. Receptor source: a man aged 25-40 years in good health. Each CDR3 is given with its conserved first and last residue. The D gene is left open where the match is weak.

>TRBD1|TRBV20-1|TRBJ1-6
CSARRRGIDSPLHF
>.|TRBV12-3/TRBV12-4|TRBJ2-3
CASSLTGRTSTDTQYF
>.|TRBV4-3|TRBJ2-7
CASSPRLGFYEQYF
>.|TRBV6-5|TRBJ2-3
CASSYSTAIATDTQYF
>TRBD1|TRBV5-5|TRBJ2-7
CASSLVQGAHNEQYF
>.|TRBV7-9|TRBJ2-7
CASSLEGRPTYEQYF
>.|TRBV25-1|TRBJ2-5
CASSARNKETQYF
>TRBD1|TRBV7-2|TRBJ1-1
CASSPNRDRGPFF
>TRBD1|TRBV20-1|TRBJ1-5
CSATPDRGNKPQHF
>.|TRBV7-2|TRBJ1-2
CASSLAGASYYYGYTF
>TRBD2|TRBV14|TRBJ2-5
CASSPRGGPGQYF
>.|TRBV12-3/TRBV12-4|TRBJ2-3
CASRGTYITDTQYF
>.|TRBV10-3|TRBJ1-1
CAISEYRDGTMNTEAFF
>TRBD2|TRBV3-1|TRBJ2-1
CASSPGTSVREQFF
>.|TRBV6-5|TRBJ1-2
CASRTQPNYGYTF
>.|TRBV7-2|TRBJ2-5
CASSLRGNYQETQYF
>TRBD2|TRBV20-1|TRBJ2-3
CSARRLAGGQDTQYF
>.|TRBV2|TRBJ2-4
CASRVQGPWEYF
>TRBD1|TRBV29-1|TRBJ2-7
CSVKTGRVDEQYF
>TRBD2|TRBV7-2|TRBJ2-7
CASSTSGGIYEQYF
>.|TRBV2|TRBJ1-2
CASSADRINYGYTF
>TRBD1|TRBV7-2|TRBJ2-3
CASSFRDRGPDTQYF
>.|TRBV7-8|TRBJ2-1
CASSSRGDYNEQFF
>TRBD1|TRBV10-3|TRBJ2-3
CAISPGTGGGTDTQYF
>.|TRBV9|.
CASSVARNSYEQYF
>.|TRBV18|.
CASSHDSSEKTQYF
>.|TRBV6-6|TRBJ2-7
CASSYGQAGSSYEQYF
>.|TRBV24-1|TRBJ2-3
CATSVAGSTDTQYF
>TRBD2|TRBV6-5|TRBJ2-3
CASSVAGADTQYF
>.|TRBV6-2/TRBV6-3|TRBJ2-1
CASSYSTEREQFF
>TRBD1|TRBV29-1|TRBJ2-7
CSVRQGRQTQYF
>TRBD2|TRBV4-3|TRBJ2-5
CASSQGGLAGQETQYF